In this sample, the clone carrying this T cell receptor beta chain turned up a few times. This CDR3 has 15 residues. V shed 1 base and J shed 7 bases, with 13 bases lying between them. Germline values: CDR1 KGHSH, CDR2 LQKENI. The sample comes from a study of blood T cell repertoires in COVID-19. Study context: Acute and convalescent COVID-19 specimens originated in the United States, Italy and Spain. The analysed material was cDNA or gDNA that came from T cells, B-cell-depleted T cells, or PBMCs.

How the authors handled the data: It was from reference gene primer amplification that nucleated cell counts were estimated. The method was immunoSEQ multiplex PCR; TCRdb's version includes in-frame clones alone and lacks a portion of them. From that table come the V and J calls and clone size; the DNA was used to work out D and trimming. The data show roughly 160,000 clones, around 80% seen once. The sequence was obtained from a woman between 65 and 79 years old who had recovered from COVID-19. The sequenced material came from peripheral blood. The chain recombines TRBV18 with TRBJ2-2; possibly TRBD1 for D (5 bases). CDR3 residues: CASSPRSQGGGELFF. The CDR3 coding sequence is TGTGCCAGCTCACCACGGAGTCAGGGTGGCGGGGAGCTGTTTTTT. Full variable domain (rest looked up from reference TRBV18 and TRBJ2-2): NAGVMQNPRHLVRRRGQEARLRCSPMKGHSHVYWYRQLPEEGLKFMVYLQKENIIDESGMPKERFSAEFPKEGPSILRIQQVVRGDSAAYFCASSPRSQGGGELFFGEGSRLTVL.